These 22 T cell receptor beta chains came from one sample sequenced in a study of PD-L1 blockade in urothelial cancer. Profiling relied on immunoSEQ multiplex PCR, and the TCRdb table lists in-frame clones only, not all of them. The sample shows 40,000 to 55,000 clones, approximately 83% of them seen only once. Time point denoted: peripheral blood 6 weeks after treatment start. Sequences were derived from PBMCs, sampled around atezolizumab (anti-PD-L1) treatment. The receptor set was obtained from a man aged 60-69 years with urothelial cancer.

The CDR3 is CASSLLSNYGYTF. The CDR3 DNA reads TGTGCCAGCAGCCTTCTCTCCAACTATGGCTACACCTTC. This sequence joins TRBV6-5 and TRBJ1-2; D is undetermined. The germline V gene encodes CDR1 MNHEY and CDR2 SVGAGI. This CDR3 is 13 amino acids long. Trimming pared 6 bases from V and 2 bases from J, leaving 10 bases between.

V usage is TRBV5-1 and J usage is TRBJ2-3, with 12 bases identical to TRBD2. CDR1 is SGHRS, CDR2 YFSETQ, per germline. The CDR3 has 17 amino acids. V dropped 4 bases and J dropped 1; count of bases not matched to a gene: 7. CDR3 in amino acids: CASSLIGLAGRTDTQYF. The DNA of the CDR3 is TGCGCCAGCAGCCTAATAGGACTAGCGGGGCGCACAGATACGCAGTATTTT.

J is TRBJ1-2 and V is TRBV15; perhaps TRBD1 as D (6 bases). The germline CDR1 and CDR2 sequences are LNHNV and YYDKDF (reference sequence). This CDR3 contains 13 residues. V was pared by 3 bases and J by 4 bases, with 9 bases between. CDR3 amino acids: CATSRDSRYGYTF. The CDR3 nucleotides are TGTGCCACCAGCAGGGACAGTCGCTATGGCTACACCTTC.

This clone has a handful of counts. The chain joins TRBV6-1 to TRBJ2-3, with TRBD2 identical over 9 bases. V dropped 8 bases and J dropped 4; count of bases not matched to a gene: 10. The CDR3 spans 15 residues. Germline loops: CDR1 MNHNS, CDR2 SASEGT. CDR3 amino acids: CASRVGGGDPDTQYF. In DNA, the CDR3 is TGTGCCAGCCGGGTTGGCGGGGGGGACCCAGATACGCAGTATTTT.

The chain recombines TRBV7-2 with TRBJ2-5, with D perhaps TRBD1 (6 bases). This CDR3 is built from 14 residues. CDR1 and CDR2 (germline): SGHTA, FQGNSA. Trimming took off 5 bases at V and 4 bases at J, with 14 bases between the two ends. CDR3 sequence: CASSIQGKGETQYF. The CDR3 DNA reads TGTGCCAGCAGCATCCAGGGGAAAGGAGAGACCCAGTACTTC.

CDR3 sequence: CASSLDRGETDTQYF. DNA for the CDR3: TGTGCCAGCAGCTTAGACAGAGGTGAAACAGATACGCAGTATTTT. The chain has TRBV11-2 and TRBJ2-3; D not certain. This CDR3 contains 15 residues. V was pared by 0 bases and J by 3 bases, with 10 bases between. Germline CDR1 and CDR2: SGHAT and FQNNGV.

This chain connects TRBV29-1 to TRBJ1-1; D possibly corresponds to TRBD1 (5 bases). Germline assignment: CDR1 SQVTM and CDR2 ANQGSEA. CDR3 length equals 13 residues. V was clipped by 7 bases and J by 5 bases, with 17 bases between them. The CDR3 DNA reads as TGCAGCGCTTCGGGGGGAGGAGAGACTGAAGCTTTCTTT. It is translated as CSASGGGETEAFF.

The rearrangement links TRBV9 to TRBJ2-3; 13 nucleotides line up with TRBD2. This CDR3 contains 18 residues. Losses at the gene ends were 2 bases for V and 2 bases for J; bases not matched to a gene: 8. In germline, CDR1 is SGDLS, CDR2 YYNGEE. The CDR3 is CASSVELAGGLLTDTQYF. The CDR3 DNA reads TGTGCCAGCAGCGTTGAACTAGCGGGGGGGCTCCTCACAGATACGCAGTATTTT.

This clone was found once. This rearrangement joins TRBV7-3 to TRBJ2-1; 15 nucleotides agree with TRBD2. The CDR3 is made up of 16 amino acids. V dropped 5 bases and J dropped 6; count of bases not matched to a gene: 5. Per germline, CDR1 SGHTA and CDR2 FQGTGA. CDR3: CASSLPGLAGGNEQFF. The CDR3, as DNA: TGTGCCAGCAGCCTACCGGGACTAGCGGGGGGCAATGAGCAGTTCTTC.

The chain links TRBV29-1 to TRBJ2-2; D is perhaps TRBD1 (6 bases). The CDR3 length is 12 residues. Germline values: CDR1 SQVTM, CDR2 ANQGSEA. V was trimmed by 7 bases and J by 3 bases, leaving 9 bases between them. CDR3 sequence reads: CSGYRDTGELFF. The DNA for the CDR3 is TGCAGCGGGTACAGGGACACCGGGGAGCTGTTTTTT.

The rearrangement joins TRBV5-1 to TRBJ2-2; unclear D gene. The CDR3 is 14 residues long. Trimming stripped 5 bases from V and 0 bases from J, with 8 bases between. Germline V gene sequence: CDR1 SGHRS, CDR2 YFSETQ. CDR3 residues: CASRFFSNTGELFF. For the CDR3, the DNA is TGCGCCAGCAGGTTTTTCTCGAACACCGGGGAGCTGTTTTTT.

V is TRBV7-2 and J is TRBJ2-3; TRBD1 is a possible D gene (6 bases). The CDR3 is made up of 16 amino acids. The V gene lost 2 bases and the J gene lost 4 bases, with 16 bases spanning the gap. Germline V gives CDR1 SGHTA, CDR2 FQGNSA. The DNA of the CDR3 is TGTGCCAGCAGCTTATCGGCCATAGGGGGTGCAGATACGCAGTATTTT. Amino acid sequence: CASSLSAIGGADTQYF.

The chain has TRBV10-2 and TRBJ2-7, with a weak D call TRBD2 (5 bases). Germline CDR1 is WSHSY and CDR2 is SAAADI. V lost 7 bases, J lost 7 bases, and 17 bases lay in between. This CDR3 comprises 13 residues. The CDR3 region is CASIVGRTGEQYF. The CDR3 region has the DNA TGCGCCAGCATTGTGGGCCGGACGGGAGAGCAGTACTTC.

CDR3 sequence reads: CASSLTSGSSYEQYF. The DNA for the CDR3 is TGCGCCAGCAGCTTGACTAGCGGGAGTTCCTACGAGCAGTACTTC. J is TRBJ2-7 and V is TRBV5-1; 11 bases are a match to TRBD2. In germline, CDR1 is SGHRS, CDR2 YFSETQ. V lost 1 base and J lost 1; bases outside the gene matches: 1. The length of the CDR3 is 15 residues.

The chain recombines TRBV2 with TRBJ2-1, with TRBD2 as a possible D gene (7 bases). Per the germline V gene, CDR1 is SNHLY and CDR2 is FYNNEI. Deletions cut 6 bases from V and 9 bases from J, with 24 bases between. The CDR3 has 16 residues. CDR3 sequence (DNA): TGTGCCAGCAGGGGGGGGACAACGAGATCCTCAGGTGAGCAGTTCTTC. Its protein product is CASRGGTTRSSGEQFF.

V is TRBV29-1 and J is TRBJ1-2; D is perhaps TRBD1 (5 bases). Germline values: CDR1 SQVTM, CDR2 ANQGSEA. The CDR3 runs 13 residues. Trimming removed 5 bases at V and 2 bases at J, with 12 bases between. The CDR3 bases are TGCAGCGTTATGGACGGGGGAAACTATGGCTACACCTTC. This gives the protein CSVMDGGNYGYTF.

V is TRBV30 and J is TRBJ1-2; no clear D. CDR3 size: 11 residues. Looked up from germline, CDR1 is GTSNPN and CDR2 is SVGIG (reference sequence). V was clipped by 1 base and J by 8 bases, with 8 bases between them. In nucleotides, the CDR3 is TGTGCCTGGAGTGGTTTGCGGGGCTACACCTTC. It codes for CAWSGLRGYTF.

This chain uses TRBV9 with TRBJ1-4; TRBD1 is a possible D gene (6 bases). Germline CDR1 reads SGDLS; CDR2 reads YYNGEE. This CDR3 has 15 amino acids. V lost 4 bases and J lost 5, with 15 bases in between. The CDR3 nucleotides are TGTGCCAGCAGCCCCGCAGGACAGCGAAATGAAAAACTGTTTTTT. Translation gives CASSPAGQRNEKLFF.

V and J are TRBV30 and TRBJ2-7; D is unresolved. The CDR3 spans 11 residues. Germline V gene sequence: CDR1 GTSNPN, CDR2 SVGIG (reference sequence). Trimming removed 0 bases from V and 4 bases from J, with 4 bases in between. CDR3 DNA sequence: TGTGCCTGGAGTGTCGGGTACGAGCAGTACTTC. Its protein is CAWSVGYEQYF.

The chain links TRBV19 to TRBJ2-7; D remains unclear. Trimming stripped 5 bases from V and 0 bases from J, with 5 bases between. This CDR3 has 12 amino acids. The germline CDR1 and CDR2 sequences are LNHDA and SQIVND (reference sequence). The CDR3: CASSFGSYEQYF. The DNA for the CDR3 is TGTGCCAGTAGTTTCGGCTCCTACGAGCAGTACTTC.

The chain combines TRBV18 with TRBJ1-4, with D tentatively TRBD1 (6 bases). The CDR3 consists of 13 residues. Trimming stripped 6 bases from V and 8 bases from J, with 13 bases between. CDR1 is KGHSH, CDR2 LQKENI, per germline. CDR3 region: CASSPTGQEKLFF. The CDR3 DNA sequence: TGTGCCAGCTCCCCAACAGGACAGGAAAAACTGTTTTTT.

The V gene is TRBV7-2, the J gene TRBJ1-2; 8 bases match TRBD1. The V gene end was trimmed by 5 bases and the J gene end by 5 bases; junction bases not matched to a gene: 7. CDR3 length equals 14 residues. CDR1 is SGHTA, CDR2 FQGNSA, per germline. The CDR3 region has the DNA TGTGCCAGCAGCCACAGGGGGATTGAGTATGGCTACACCTTC. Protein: CASSHRGIEYGYTF.